The entry that follows covers one TCR beta chain sequence. Treatment specified: around 19 received Ad26.COV2.S at low or high dose, single or two shots; 5 received placebo; per-sample allocation not given. Samples were taken on day 63 after the first vaccine or placebo injection. Repertoires were generated with immunoSEQ multiplex PCR, while TCRdb's copy carries only in-frame clones and drops some. The sample carries about 400,000 clones, 83% recorded once. These data belong to a study of Ad26.COV2.S vaccination and SARS-CoV-2 variants. Between the trimmed V and J ends, which lost 7 bases and 0 bases, there was a span of 10 bases. CDR1 SGDLS and CDR2 YYNGEE come from the germline V gene. The length of the CDR3 is 13 residues.

The TCR sequence derives from a person between 18 and 60 years old who received the Ad26.COV2.S COVID-19 vaccine or a placebo. The chain uses TRBV9 and TRBJ1-2; D call uncertain. Sequenced here: peripheral blood, sampled in a trial of Ad26.COV2.S vaccine versus placebo. CDR3 DNA: TGTGCCAGCGGCAGAGATTCTAACTATGGCTACACCTTC. Protein product: CASGRDSNYGYTF. The entire variable domain, with the rest obtained from reference TRBV9 and TRBJ1-2, is as follows: DSGVTQTPKHLITATGQRVTLRCSPRSGDLSVYWYQQSLDQGLQFLIQYYNGEERAKGNILERFSAQQFPDLHSELNLSSLELGDSALYFCASGRDSNYGYTFGSGTRLTVV.